Given below is one TCR beta chain in context. This clone showed up just a few times. The clone's antigen remains unknown. One base away there is no much larger clone; base qualities are not given. This specimen belongs to a study of blood T cell repertoires in COVID-19 (dated by TCRdb to 2018 to 2020). Turning to the overall study: Samples from collaborators originated in the United States, Italy and Spain and spanned both the acute and convalescent phases of COVID-19. Where available, HLA class I and class II types were taken from metadata supplied by the sample provider and were not determined by assay-based typing. Sample metadata almost always included a de-identified subject ID, COVID-19 status, age in years and sex. The repertoires were released in a freely available public database meant as a resource for research on the immune response to SARS-CoV-2. The material from the prospective study consisted of cDNA or gDNA derived from T cells, B-cell-depleted T cells, or PBMCs. Subjects who had been exposed to COVID-19, were actively infected with it, or had recovered from it provided the deeply sampled blood TCRbeta repertoires that made up the dataset. The samples were drawn from two sources: the first 160 participants of the ongoing ImmuneRACE study, and 1,200 or so subjects contributed by 6 global collaborators. Results the study describes overall, beyond this receptor: The quantity of clinical and demographic metadata differed by source and by participant and was supplied without curation.

V is pruned by 0 bases and J by 0 bases, leaving 4 bases of the junction without a gene match. Counted from cysteine to phenylalanine, this CDR3 has 17 amino acids. Left in the record is the CDR3 DNA by itself, 51 bases read in frame from the first base. Based on the germline V gene (reference sequence), the CDR1 and CDR2 sequences are PRHDT and FYEKMQ. Each collaborating institution followed its own protocols to collect whole blood in K2EDTA tubes. For TCRbeta analysis, collaborators shipped samples in one of three forms: frozen whole blood, isolated PBMCs, or DNA extracted from either of those sample types. TCRbeta CDR3 regions were amplified from genomic DNA using the immunoSEQ Assay, a bias-controlled multiplex PCR. Concerning the study's data processing: Within the assay, amplification of reference gene primers was used to estimate how many nucleated cells each sample contained. To quantify the absolute abundance of each unique TCRbeta CDR3 rearrangement, sequence reads were collapsed and filtered. Productive Simpson clonality was computed per sample as the square root of Simpson's diversity index over productive rearrangements. TCRdb obtained this table from immuneACCESS and retained in-frame rearrangements with V and J assigned. These tables miss some clones; where compared with another copy, unresolved V genes account for less than half of the shortfall, and the remainder is unexplained. From that table come the V and J calls and clone size; the DNA was used to work out D and trimming. Across this sample there are about 190,000 clones, with around 90% seen only once. The ten most abundant clones make up around 7% of the sample.

The source material was peripheral blood. The sequence is built from TRBV13 and TRBJ2-2; TRBD1 aligns with 7 central bases. This sequence originates from a man aged 35 to 55 with acute or convalescent COVID-19. The CDR3 has the sequence CASSLGDRTSNTGELFF. DNA sequence: TGTGCCAGCAGCTTAGGGGACAGGACCTCGAACACCGGGGAGCTGTTTTTT.